The 10 T cell receptor beta chains below come from one sample, sequenced in a study of OX40 agonist ivuxolimab in advanced cancers. The method was immunoSEQ multiplex PCR; TCRdb's version includes in-frame clones alone and lacks a portion of them. Counted here are about 85,000 clones, around 80% occurring once; the ten biggest clones make up over 5%. The specimen was CD4+ or CD8+ T cells sorted from blood, collected in a trial of the OX40 agonist ivuxolimab. The receptors here all came from an adult with an advanced solid tumor such as melanoma, head and neck, liver or kidney cancer.

The chain combines TRBV13 with TRBJ1-1; 10 bases fit TRBD1. In germline, CDR1 is PRHDT, CDR2 FYEKMQ (reference sequence). The junction had 16 bases not matched to a gene; V was cut back by 2 bases and J by 4 bases. This CDR3 spans 19 amino acids. The CDR3 here is CASSLSPRDRGRKGTEAFF. CDR3 nucleotide sequence: TGTGCCAGCAGCTTAAGTCCCCGGGACAGGGGTCGGAAGGGCACTGAAGCTTTCTTT. The variable domain in full, with the rest retrieved from reference TRBV13 and TRBJ1-1, is AAGVIQSPRHLIKEKRETATLKCYPIPRHDTVYWYQQGPGQDPQFLISFYEKMQSDKGSIPDRFSAQQFSDYHSELNMSSLELGDSALYFCASSLSPRDRGRKGTEAFFGQGTRLTVV.

The DNA of the CDR3 is TGTGCCAGCAGCCAACTGACAAGACCCTCTAACAATGAGCAGTTCTTC. The encoded protein is CASSQLTRPSNNEQFF. The J gene is TRBJ2-1, the V gene TRBV4-2; no firm D call. Germline CDR1 is LGHNA and CDR2 is YNFKEQ. The V end was cut by 2 bases, the J end by 5 bases, with 16 bases between. The CDR3 is made up of 16 amino acids.

The gene calls are TRBV4-2 and TRBJ1-2; D is unresolved. The V gene lost 6 bases and the J gene lost 4 bases, with 9 bases spanning the gap. The CDR3 runs 12 residues. Germline V gives CDR1 LGHNA, CDR2 YNFKEQ. DNA for the CDR3: TGTGCCAGCAGTTGGCAGACCTATGGCTACACCTTC. Protein product: CASSWQTYGYTF.

This chain joins TRBV20-1 and TRBJ2-1; D is unresolved. Trimming removed 6 bases from V and 7 bases from J, with 10 bases in between. Germline CDR1 reads DFQATT; CDR2 reads SNEGSKA (reference sequence). The CDR3 consists of 11 residues. For the CDR3, the DNA is TGCAGTGCCGGAGCTGGGAATGAGCAGTTCTTC. Amino acids: CSAGAGNEQFF.

This chain links TRBV5-1 with TRBJ2-1; TRBD2 agrees at 9 bases. From germline, CDR1 is SGHRS and CDR2 YFSETQ. The CDR3 has 15 residues. J was trimmed by 8 bases and V by 0 bases; bases with no gene match: 6. The CDR3 sequence: CASSLEKRGVDEQFF. CDR3 in DNA: TGCGCCAGCAGCTTGGAGAAGCGGGGGGTGGATGAGCAGTTCTTC.

The rearrangement uses TRBV7-6 and TRBJ2-5, with 8 bases identical to TRBD1. This CDR3 region has 14 residues. The germline V gene has CDR1 SGHVS and CDR2 FNYEAQ. V trimming: 4 bases; J trimming: 2 bases; junction bases outside the gene matches: 3. The CDR3 reads CASSSGTGQETQYF. CDR3 sequence (DNA): TGTGCCAGCAGCTCGGGGACAGGACAAGAGACCCAGTACTTC.

The V and J genes are TRBV28 and TRBJ2-7, with a possible D match to TRBD1 (5 bases). Trimming took 8 bases from V and 1 from J, leaving 6 bases between them. CDR3 length equals 11 residues. Germline-derived CDR1 and CDR2 are MDHEN and SYDVKM. CDR3 in amino acids: CASQGSYEQYF. CDR3 bases: TGTGCCAGCCAGGGTTCCTACGAGCAGTACTTC.

The CDR3 region is CAWSVLGSEETEAFF. For the CDR3, the DNA is TGTGCCTGGAGTGTACTGGGCAGCGAGGAGACTGAAGCTTTCTTT. The rearrangement joins TRBV30 to TRBJ1-1; D is ambiguous. The germline V gene has CDR1 GTSNPN and CDR2 SVGIG (reference sequence). The ends were cut back, 0 bases at V and 5 bases at J, with 16 bases in the middle. This CDR3 region has 15 residues. Full variable domain (remainder filled in from reference TRBV30 and TRBJ1-1): SQTIHQWPATLVQPVGSPLSLECTVEGTSNPNLYWYRQAAGRGLQLLFYSVGIGQISSEVPQNLSASRPQDRQFILSSKKLLLSDSGFYLCAWSVLGSEETEAFFGQGTRLTVV.

Comment on this clone: Germline and junction disagree at one end, which may indicate a read error. The J gene is TRBJ1-2, the V gene TRBV5-6, with 7 bases aligning to TRBD1. In germline, CDR1 is SGHDT, CDR2 YYEEEE. This CDR3 region has 13 residues. The CDR3 protein is CASSLGQNYGYTF. The CDR3 nucleotides read TGTGCCAGCAGTTTGGGACAGAACTATGGCTACACCTTC. Together with reference TRBV5-6 and TRBJ1-2, the CDR3 gives the full variable domain: DAGVTQSPTHLIKTRGQQVTLRCSPKSGHDTVSWYQQALGQGPQFIFQYYEEEERQRGNFPDRFSGHQFPNYSSELNVNALLLGDSALYLCASSLGQNYGYTFGSGTRLTVV.

The chain employs TRBV19 and TRBJ1-3, with a weak D call TRBD1 (5 bases). Trimming took 3 bases from V and 0 from J, leaving 9 bases between them. CDR3 length: 15 amino acids. Germline CDR1 reads LNHDA; CDR2 reads SQIVND (reference sequence). The CDR3 is CASSMTELSGNTIYF. As DNA, the CDR3 is TGTGCCAGTAGTATGACAGAACTCTCTGGAAACACCATATATTTT.